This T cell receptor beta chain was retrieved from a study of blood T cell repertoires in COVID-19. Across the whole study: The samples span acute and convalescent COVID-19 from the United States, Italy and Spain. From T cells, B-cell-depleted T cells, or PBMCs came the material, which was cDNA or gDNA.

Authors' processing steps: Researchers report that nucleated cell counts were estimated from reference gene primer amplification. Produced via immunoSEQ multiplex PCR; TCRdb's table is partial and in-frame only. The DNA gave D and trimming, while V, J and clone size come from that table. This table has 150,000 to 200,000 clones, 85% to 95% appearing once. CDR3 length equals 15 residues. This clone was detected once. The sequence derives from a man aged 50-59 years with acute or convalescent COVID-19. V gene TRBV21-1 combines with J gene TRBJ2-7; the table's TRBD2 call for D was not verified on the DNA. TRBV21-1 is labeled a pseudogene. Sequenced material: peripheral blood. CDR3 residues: CASSKGERENYEQYF. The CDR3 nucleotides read TGTGCCAGCAGCAAAGGGGAGCGGGAAAACTACGAGCAGTACTTC.